This T cell receptor (beta chain) was identified in a study of T cell responses to AZD1222 COVID-19 vaccine (dated by TCRdb to the early 2020s). Regarding the study in general: A total of about 250 trial participants underwent TCR sequencing, of whom 207 had received two doses of AZD1222 and about 25 had received two doses of the MenACWY control vaccine. Trial participants were enrolled by age into subgroups of 18-55, 56-69 and 70-plus years, and 148, 28 and 57 TCR-sequenced participants, respectively, were included in these subgroups. Beyond this particular receptor, the publication reports: Most participants were white British and females outnumbered males, and the authors suggested that clonal diversity may have been underestimated. Conclusions about previously exposed vaccinees were limited because only six AZD1222 recipients were SARS-CoV-2 seropositive at baseline. Reportedly, close to half of the unique spike-specific TCRs recognized epitopes lying outside the regions that are mutated in the B.1.351 and B.1.1.7 variants. In the small 56-69-year group, the increase in depth fell short of significance, most likely because of low power. Because no samples from the day 14 peak response were available, repertoires could be characterized only after the peak T cell response. A significant rise in spike-specific TCR breadth and depth was observed after two AZD1222 doses relative to day 0 and relative to MenACWY recipients. Vaccine-associated CD4 TCRs spanned the whole spike protein, with dominant responses in regions 160-218 and 743-854.

This clone has just one count. Its target antigen remains unknown. No base-level quality is on record; no much larger clone is a single base apart. Including cysteine and phenylalanine, the CDR3 has 16 amino acids. Only the CDR3 portion is preserved as DNA: 48 bases, with reading frame beginning at the first base. The germline V gene sets CDR1 to MNHNS and CDR2 to SASEGT. The trim is 0 bases for V and 6 bases for J, with a gap of 12 bases between the germline ends. The time point label of this sample denotes: sample from adult after SARS-CoV-2 infection, after symptom onset. Two convalescent COVID-19 patients, sampled after symptom onset from adults with prior SARS-CoV-2 infection, were also TCR-sequenced for comparison. The CDR3 regions of human TCRbeta chains were subjected to immunosequencing. The source study handled its data this way. TCRs in the repertoires were matched against a reference library of SARS-CoV-2-specific TCRs that had been generated with the MIRA antigen-specificity platform. Breadth meant the fraction of unique TCRs that were SARS-CoV-2-associated, whereas depth meant the fraction of total T cells that were SARS-CoV-2-associated. Each spike-specific TCR was assigned to its reactive spike region and to a CD4 or CD8 class using the MIRA data. Log10-transformed breadth and depth values were compared by one-way ANOVA with Sidak's multiple comparisons tests. In TCRdb, the immuneACCESS table is reduced to in-frame sequences with V and J assigned. These tables do not hold every clone; where another copy was compared, an unresolved V gene accounts for under half, and the others remain unexplained. V, J and clone size were drawn from that table, and D and trimming were deduced from the DNA. The sample yields 150,000 to 190,000 clones; 70% to 90% were counted once. The ten largest clones represent roughly 6.9% of the sample.

Sequenced material: peripheral blood, taken after recovery from COVID-19. The sequence was collected from an adult who had recovered from COVID-19. This chain is built from TRBV6-1 and TRBJ1-6; 5 matching bases give a weak D call of TRBD1. The CDR3 corresponds to CASSEAHRLPNSPLHF. The nucleotide sequence reads as follows: TGTGCCAGCAGTGAAGCCCACAGGCTACCTAATTCACCCCTCCACTTT.